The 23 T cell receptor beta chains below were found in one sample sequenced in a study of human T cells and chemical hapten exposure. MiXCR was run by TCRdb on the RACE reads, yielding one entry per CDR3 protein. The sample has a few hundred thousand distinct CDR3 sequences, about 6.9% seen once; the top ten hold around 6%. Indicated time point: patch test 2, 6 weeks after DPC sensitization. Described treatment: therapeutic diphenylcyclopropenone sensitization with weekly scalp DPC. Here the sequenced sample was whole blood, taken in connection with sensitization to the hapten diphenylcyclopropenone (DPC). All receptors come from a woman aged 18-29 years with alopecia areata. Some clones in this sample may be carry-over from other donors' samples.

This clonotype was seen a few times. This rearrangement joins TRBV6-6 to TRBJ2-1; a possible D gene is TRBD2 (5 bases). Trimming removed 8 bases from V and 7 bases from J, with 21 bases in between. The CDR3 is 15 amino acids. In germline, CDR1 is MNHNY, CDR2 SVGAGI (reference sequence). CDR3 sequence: CASSRETGRGNEQFF. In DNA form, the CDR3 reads TGTGCCAGCTCCAGAGAAACCGGCCGAGGGAATGAGCAGTTCTTC.

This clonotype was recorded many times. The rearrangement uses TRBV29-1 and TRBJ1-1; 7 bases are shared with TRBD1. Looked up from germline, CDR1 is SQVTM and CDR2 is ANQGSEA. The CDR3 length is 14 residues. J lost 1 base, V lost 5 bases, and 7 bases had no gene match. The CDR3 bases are TGCAGCGTTATGAATGGACAGGCGAACACTGAAGCTTTCTTT. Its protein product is CSVMNGQANTEAFF.

CDR3 residues: CASSEYNGWTNEKLFF. The CDR3 DNA sequence: TGTGCCAGCAGTGAATATAATGGATGGACTAATGAAAAACTGTTTTTT. The chain is built from TRBV25-1 and TRBJ1-4; D not certain. CDR1 is MGHDK, CDR2 SYGVNS, per germline. Trimming cost V 0 bases and J 2 bases, with 10 bases left between them. CDR3 size: 16 residues.

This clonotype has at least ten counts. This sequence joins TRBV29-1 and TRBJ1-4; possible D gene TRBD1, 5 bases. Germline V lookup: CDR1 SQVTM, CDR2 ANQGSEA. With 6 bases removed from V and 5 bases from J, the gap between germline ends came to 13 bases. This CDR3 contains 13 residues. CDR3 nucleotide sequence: TGCAGCGTGGAGGGACGGAAGAATGAAAAACTGTTTTTT. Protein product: CSVEGRKNEKLFF.

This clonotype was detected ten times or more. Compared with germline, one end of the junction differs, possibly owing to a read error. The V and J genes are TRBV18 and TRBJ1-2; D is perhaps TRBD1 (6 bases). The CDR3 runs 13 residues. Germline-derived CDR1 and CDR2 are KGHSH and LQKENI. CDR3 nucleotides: TGTGCCAGCTCACCCTATGCGACGGACAGCCCTTCCTTC. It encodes CASSPYATDSPSF.

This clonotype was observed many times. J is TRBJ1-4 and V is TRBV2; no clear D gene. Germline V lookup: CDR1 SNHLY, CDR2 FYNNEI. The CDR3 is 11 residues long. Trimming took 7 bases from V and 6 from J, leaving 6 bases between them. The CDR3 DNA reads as TGTGCCAGCACCGACTATGAAAAACTGTTTTTT. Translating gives CASTDYEKLFF.

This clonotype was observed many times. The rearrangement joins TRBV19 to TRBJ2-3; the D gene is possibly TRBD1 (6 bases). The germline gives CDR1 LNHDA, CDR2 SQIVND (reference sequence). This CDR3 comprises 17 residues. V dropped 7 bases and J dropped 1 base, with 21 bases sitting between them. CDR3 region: CASTLRRSGTRTDTQYF. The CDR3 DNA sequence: TGTGCCAGTACCCTCCGACGGTCCGGGACACGCACAGATACGCAGTATTTT.

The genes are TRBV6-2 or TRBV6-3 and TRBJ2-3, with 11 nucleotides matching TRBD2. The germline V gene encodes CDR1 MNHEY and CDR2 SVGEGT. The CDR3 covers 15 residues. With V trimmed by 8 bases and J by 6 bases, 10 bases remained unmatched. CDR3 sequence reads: CASGLAGATWDTQYF. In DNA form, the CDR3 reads TGTGCCAGCGGACTAGCGGGCGCAACCTGGGATACGCAGTATTTT.

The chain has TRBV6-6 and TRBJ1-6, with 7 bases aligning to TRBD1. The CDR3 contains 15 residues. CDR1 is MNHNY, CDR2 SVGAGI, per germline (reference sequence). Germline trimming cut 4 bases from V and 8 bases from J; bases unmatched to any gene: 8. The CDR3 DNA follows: TGTGCCAGCAGTTTACCAACAGGGGAGTATTCACCCCTCCACTTT. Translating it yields CASSLPTGEYSPLHF.

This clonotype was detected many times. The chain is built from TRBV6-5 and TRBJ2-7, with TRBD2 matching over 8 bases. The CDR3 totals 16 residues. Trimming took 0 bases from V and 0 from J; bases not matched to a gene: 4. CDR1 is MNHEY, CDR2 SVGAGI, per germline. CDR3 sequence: CASSYSAGGSSYEQYF. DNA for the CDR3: TGTGCCAGCAGTTACTCTGCGGGGGGAAGCTCCTACGAGCAGTACTTC.

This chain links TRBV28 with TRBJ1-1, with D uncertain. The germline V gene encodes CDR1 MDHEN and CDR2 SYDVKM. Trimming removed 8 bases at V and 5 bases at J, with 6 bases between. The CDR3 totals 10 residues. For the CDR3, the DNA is TGTGCCAGCGGCGGGACTGAAGCTTTCTTT. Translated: CASGGTEAFF. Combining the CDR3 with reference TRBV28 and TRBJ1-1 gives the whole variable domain DVKVTQSSRYLVKRTGEKVFLECVQDMDHENMFWYRQDPGLGLRLIYFSYDVKMKEKGDIPEGYSVSREKKERFSLILESASTNQTSMYLCASGGTEAFFGQGTRLTVV.

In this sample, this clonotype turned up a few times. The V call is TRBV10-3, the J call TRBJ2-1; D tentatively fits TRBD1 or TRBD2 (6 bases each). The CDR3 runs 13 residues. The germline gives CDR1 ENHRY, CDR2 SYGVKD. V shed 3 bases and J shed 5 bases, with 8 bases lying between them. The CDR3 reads CAISDRGHNEQFF. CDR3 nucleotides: TGTGCCATCAGTGACCGGGGGCACAATGAGCAGTTCTTC.

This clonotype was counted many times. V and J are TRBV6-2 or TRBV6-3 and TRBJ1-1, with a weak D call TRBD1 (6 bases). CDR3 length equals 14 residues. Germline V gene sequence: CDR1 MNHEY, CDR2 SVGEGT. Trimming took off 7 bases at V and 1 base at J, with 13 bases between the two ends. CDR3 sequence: CASIDKQGNTEAFF. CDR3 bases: TGTGCCAGCATCGATAAACAGGGGAACACTGAAGCTTTCTTT.

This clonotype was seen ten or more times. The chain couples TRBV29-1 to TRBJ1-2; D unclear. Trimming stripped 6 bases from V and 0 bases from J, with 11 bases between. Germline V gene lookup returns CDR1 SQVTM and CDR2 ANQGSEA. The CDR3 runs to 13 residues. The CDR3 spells CSVLEPSNYGYTF. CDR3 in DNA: TGCAGCGTACTAGAGCCTTCTAACTATGGCTACACCTTC.

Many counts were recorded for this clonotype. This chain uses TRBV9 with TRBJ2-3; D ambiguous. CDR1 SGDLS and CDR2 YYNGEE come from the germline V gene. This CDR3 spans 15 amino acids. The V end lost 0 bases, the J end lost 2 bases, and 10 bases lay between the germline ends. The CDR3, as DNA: TGTGCCAGCAGCGTAGAGCGACTTTTCACAGATACGCAGTATTTT. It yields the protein CASSVERLFTDTQYF.

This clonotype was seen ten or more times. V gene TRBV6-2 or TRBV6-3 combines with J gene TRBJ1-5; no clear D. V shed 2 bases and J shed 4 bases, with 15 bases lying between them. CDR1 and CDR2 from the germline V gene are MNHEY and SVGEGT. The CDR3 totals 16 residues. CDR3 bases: TGTGCCAGCAGTTACCCGAAAGGTTCTGGTAATCAGCCCCAGCATTTT. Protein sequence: CASSYPKGSGNQPQHF.

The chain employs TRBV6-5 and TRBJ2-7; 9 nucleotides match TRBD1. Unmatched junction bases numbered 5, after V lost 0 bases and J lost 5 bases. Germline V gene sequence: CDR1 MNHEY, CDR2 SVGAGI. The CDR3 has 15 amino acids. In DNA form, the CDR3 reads TGTGCCAGCAGTTACTCTCGGGACAGGGTAAACGAGCAGTACTTC. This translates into CASSYSRDRVNEQYF.

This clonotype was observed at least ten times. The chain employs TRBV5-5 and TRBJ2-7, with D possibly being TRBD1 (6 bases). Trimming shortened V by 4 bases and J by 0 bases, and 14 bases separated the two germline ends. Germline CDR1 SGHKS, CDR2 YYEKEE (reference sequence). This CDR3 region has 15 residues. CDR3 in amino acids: CASSVGQTSSYEQYF. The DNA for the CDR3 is TGTGCCAGCAGCGTAGGACAGACAAGCTCCTACGAGCAGTACTTC.

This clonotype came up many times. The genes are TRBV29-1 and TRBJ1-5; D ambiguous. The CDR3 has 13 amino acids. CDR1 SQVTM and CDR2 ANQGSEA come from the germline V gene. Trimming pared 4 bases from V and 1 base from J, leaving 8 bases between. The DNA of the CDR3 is TGCAGCGTTGCCACGGGGAGCAATCAGCCCCAGCATTTT. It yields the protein CSVATGSNQPQHF.

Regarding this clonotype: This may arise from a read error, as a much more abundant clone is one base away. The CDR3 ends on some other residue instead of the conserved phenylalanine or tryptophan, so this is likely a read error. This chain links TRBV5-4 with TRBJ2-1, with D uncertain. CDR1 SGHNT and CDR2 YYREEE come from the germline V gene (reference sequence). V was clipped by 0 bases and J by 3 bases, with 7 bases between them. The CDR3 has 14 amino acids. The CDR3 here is CASSLGVDYNEQFL. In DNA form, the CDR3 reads TGTGCCAGCAGCTTGGGTGTCGACTACAATGAGCAGTTCCTC.

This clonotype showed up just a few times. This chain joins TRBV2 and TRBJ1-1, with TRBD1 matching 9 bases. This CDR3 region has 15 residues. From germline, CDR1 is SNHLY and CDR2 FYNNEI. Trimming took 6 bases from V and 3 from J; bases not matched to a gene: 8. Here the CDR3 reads CASSGDRVSDTEAFF. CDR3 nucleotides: TGTGCCAGCAGCGGGGACAGGGTTTCGGACACTGAAGCTTTCTTT.

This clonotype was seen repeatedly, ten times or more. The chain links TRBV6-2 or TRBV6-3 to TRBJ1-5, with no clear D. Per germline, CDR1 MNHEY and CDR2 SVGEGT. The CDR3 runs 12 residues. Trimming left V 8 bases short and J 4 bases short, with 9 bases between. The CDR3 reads CASCRFNQPQHF. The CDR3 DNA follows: TGTGCCAGCTGCCGCTTTAATCAGCCCCAGCATTTT.

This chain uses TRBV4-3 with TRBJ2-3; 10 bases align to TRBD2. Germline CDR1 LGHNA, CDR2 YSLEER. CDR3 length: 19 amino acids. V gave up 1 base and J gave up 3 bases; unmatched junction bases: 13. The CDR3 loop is CASSQAASGGEARTDTQYF. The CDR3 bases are TGCGCCAGCAGCCAAGCGGCTAGCGGGGGTGAGGCGAGGACAGATACGCAGTATTTT.